What follows is one T cell receptor beta chain and its context. Participants spanned ages about 18 to 95 years and resided in roughly 22 US areas. The protocol was immunoSEQ multiplex PCR, while the TCRdb copy is restricted to in-frame clones and leaves out a portion. The sample records fewer than 400,000 clones, 85% to 90% being singletons. Germline trimming cut 3 bases from V and 8 bases from J; bases unmatched to any gene: 9. This CDR3 region has 16 residues. Per germline, CDR1 LGHDT and CDR2 YNNKEL (reference sequence). The data are from a study of blood T cell repertoires in COVID-19. As for the study in general: Material from acute and convalescent COVID-19 was sourced from the United States, Italy and Spain.

The J gene is TRBJ2-1, the V gene TRBV3-1 (or the pseudogene TRBV3-2); 11 bases fit TRBD2. This sequence originates from a woman in her 50s who had recovered from COVID-19. Sequenced input: PBMCs or T cells enriched from blood (not recorded which). In DNA, the CDR3 is TGTGCCAGCAGCCAGGGTTCTAGCGGGGGGTTCGATGAGCAGTTCTTC. Residues: CASSQGSSGGFDEQFF.